This T cell receptor beta chain was recovered during a study of control samples from healthy donors and cancer patients. With 11 bases removed from V and 0 bases from J, the gap between germline ends came to 17 bases. Germline assignment: CDR1 MNHNY and CDR2 SVGAGI (reference sequence). The CDR3 spans 16 residues. Method: immunoSEQ multiplex PCR; TCRdb's copy keeps in-frame clones and lacks some. The profile shows over 80,000 clones, approximately 80% of them singletons. The specimen sequenced was blood. The V and J genes are TRBV6-6 and TRBJ1-6; unclear D gene. This receptor was obtained from a man in his thirties or forties in good health. In DNA form, the CDR3 reads TGTGCCTGCCGTGGACTCCCGAGCTCCTATAATTCACCCCTCCACTTT. Translating it yields CACRGLPSSYNSPLHF.